The source of this T cell receptor beta chain is a study of T cell repertoires in cytomegalovirus infection. In the study overall: Public TCR beta signatures were indicative of both CMV infection and a matching HLA type.

V lost 5 bases and J lost 3; bases outside the gene matches: 9. The CDR3 is 15 residues long. Concerning this clonotype: What it binds is unknown.

TCRdb independently ran MiXCR on the reads; one entry per CDR3 protein. The sample lists around 300,000 distinct CDR3 sequences, 20% to 30% occurring once. Study-level findings and limits: The cumulative frequency of public TCR beta families identified carriers of CMV plus the relevant HLA. In two of eight donors, the top clonotype was HLA-C-restricted CMV-specific.

Sample: PBMCs. The rearrangement links TRBV7-1 to TRBJ2-7; 8 nucleotides align to TRBD1. TRBV7-1 is annotated as an ORF whose role is uncertain. This sequence was found in a human donor in good health (CMV status not recorded). Some clones in this sample may be carry-over from other donors' samples. DNA of the CDR3: TGTGCCAGCAGCCCAGGACAGGGATTCATCTACGAGCAGTACTTC. Translating it yields CASSPGQGFIYEQYF.